The text below deals with one TCR beta chain. This entry comes from a study of blood T cell repertoires in COVID-19. Study-wide background: From the United States, Italy and Spain came samples of acute and convalescent COVID-19. Sources were T cells, B-cell-depleted T cells, or PBMCs; the material itself was cDNA or gDNA.

As handled by the study authors: Amplification with reference gene primers provided the estimates of nucleated cell counts. Produced via immunoSEQ multiplex PCR; TCRdb's table is partial and in-frame only. D and trimming come from the DNA, and the V and J calls and clone size come from that table. In the table there are about 87,000 clones, over 70% of which are singletons. This CDR3 is 14 amino acids long. CDR1 is MDHEN and CDR2 is SYDVKM in the germline V gene. Trimming pared 6 bases from V and 10 bases from J, leaving 21 bases between. Sequenced sample: peripheral blood. The chain recombines TRBV28 with TRBJ1-1, with D possibly matching TRBD1 (6 bases). The clonotype comes from a woman aged 50 to 65 with acute or convalescent COVID-19. DNA of the CDR3: TGTGCCAGCAGGGCGGCGCAGGGGATTTCGCGAGCTTTCTTT. It specifies CASRAAQGISRAFF.